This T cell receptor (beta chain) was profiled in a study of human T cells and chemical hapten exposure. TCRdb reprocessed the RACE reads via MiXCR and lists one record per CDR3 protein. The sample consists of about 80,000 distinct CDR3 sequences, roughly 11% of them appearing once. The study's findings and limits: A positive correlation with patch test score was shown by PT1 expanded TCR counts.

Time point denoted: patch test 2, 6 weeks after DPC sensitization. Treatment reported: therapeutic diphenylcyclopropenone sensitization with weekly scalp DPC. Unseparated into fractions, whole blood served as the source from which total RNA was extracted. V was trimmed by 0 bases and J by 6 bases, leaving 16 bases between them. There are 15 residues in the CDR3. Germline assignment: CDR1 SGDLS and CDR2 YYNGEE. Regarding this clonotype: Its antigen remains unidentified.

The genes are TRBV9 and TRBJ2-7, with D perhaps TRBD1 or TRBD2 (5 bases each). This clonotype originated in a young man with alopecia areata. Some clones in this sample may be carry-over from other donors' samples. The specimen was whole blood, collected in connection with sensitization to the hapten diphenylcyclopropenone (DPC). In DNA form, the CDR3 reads TGTGCCAGCAGCGTAGACGGGGCGGCAACGCCCGAGCAGTACTTC. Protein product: CASSVDGAATPEQYF.